Each of the 18 T cell receptor beta chains below was sequenced from the same sample in a study of blood T cell repertoires in COVID-19. TCRdb keeps only in-frame clones here, not all; method: immunoSEQ multiplex PCR. The sample contains about 62,000 clones, 86% of which appear only once. The sample was peripheral blood. Receptors were obtained from an elderly woman with acute or convalescent COVID-19.

In this sample, this clone turned up once. This chain links TRBV29-1 with TRBJ2-5; 8 bases fit TRBD2. Per germline, CDR1 SQVTM and CDR2 ANQGSEA. CDR3 length equals 12 residues. V trimming: 6 bases; J trimming: 1 base; junction bases outside the gene matches: 1. DNA for the CDR3: TGCAGCGTACGGGAGGGCCAAGAGACCCAGTACTTC. Residues: CSVREGQETQYF.

V gene TRBV5-1 combines with J gene TRBJ2-1, with D unclear. The CDR3 has 15 residues. V was shortened by 3 bases and J by 2 bases, with 12 bases between the two germline ends. Germline V lookup: CDR1 SGHRS, CDR2 YFSETQ. The DNA for the CDR3 is TGCGCCAGCAGCTCTCCGGTACTAACCTACAATGAGCAGTTCTTC. Amino acids: CASSSPVLTYNEQFF. Together with reference TRBV5-1 and TRBJ2-1, the CDR3 gives the full variable domain: KAGVTQTPRYLIKTRGQQVTLSCSPISGHRSVSWYQQTPGQGLQFLFEYFSETQRNKGNFPGRFSGRQFSNSRSEMNVSTLELGDSALYLCASSSPVLTYNEQFFGPGTRLTVL.

The chain is built from TRBV4-3 and TRBJ2-7; 9 positions match TRBD1. The germline V gene encodes CDR1 LGHNA and CDR2 YSLEER. CDR3 size: 15 residues. The ends lost 3 bases at V and 3 bases at J; junction bases unmatched: 6. CDR3 protein: CASSHYRQGGYEQYF. The CDR3 DNA reads as TGCGCCAGCAGCCATTACCGACAGGGGGGCTACGAGCAGTACTTC.

The table lists this clone with a count of one. The chain employs TRBV5-8 and TRBJ1-6, with D perhaps matching TRBD1 (5 bases). Germline CDR1 and CDR2: SGHTS and YDEGEE. This CDR3 comprises 16 residues. V lost 4 bases to trimming and J lost 0 bases, with 11 bases between them. CDR3 coding DNA: TGTGCCAGCAGCAGGGACTTTAGCTCCTATAATTCACCCCTCCACTTT. It encodes CASSRDFSSYNSPLHF.

The chain combines TRBV30 with TRBJ1-6; D unresolved. The CDR3 extends over 12 amino acids. Germline lookup yields CDR1 GTSNPN and CDR2 SVGIG (reference sequence). Trimming cost V 3 bases and J 7 bases, with 7 bases left between them. CDR3 protein: CAWRSPNSPLHF. CDR3 nucleotide sequence: TGTGCCTGGAGATCCCCAAATTCACCCCTCCACTTT.

CDR3 bases: TGTGCCAGCAGTGGTGGGACAGGGACCCGTCGAAGCACTGAAGCTTTCTTT. It specifies CASSGGTGTRRSTEAFF. This chain links TRBV6-1 with TRBJ1-1; 9 bases line up with TRBD1. This CDR3 comprises 17 residues. In germline, CDR1 is MNHNS, CDR2 SASEGT. The V segment lost 4 bases and the J segment 4 bases; nucleotides outside the gene matches: 13.

This chain connects TRBV5-1 to TRBJ1-2; 7 bases are a match to TRBD1. The CDR3 is 14 residues long. Trimming at V came to 4 bases and at J to 6 bases, leaving 9 bases not matched to a gene. Germline CDR1 SGHRS, CDR2 YFSETQ. Here the CDR3 reads CASSGSTGSDGYTF. CDR3 bases: TGCGCCAGCAGCGGGTCGACAGGGTCAGATGGCTACACCTTC.

V is TRBV30 and J is TRBJ2-7; tentative D call: TRBD2 (5 bases). The CDR3 has 12 amino acids. Looked up from germline, CDR1 is GTSNPN and CDR2 is SVGIG (reference sequence). Trimming left V 5 bases short and J 1 base short, with 9 bases between. CDR3: CAWATTSYEQYF. CDR3 coding DNA: TGTGCCTGGGCGACTACTTCCTACGAGCAGTACTTC. Combining the CDR3 with reference TRBV30 and TRBJ2-7 gives the whole variable domain SQTIHQWPATLVQPVGSPLSLECTVEGTSNPNLYWYRQAAGRGLQLLFYSVGIGQISSEVPQNLSASRPQDRQFILSSKKLLLSDSGFYLCAWATTSYEQYFGPGTRLTVT.

This rearrangement joins TRBV6-5 to TRBJ2-3, with D possibly matching TRBD2 (5 bases). CDR1 is MNHEY and CDR2 is SVGAGI in the germline V gene. This CDR3 comprises 15 residues. The germline V and J ends were trimmed by 6 bases and 2 bases, with 15 bases remaining between them. This chain's CDR3 is CASSESREPTDTQYF. The CDR3 coding sequence is TGTGCCAGCAGCGAGTCTAGGGAGCCCACAGATACGCAGTATTTT.

The chain is built from TRBV10-3 and TRBJ1-1; the match to TRBD1 covers 9 bases. Germline V CDR1 and CDR2: ENHRY, SYGVKD. This CDR3 has 14 amino acids. Trimming at V came to 4 bases and at J to 6 bases, leaving 6 bases not matched to a gene. CDR3 DNA sequence: TGTGCCATCAGTGTTTCGGGACAGGGCTCTGAAGCTTTCTTT. This encodes CAISVSGQGSEAFF.

The J gene is TRBJ2-7, the V gene TRBV18; weak D call: TRBD2 (6 bases). The germline gives CDR1 KGHSH, CDR2 LQKENI. V dropped 4 bases and J dropped 4 bases, with 20 bases sitting between them. The CDR3 sequence is 16 residues long. CDR3 in amino acids: CASSRLWGESSYEQYF. CDR3 nucleotides: TGTGCCAGCTCACGATTGTGGGGGGAGAGCAGTTACGAGCAGTACTTC. The full variable domain, its missing parts supplied by reference TRBV18 and TRBJ2-7, is NAGVMQNPRHLVRRRGQEARLRCSPMKGHSHVYWYRQLPEEGLKFMVYLQKENIIDESGMPKERFSAEFPKEGPSILRIQQVVRGDSAAYFCASSRLWGESSYEQYFGPGTRLTVT.

This chain joins TRBV12-5 and TRBJ2-3, with D possibly matching TRBD2 (6 bases). V was cut by 4 bases and J by 9 bases, with 14 bases left in between. The germline gives CDR1 LGHNT, CDR2 FRNRAP. This CDR3 contains 13 residues. This chain's CDR3 is CASGSSVQETQYF. CDR3 nucleotides: TGTGCTAGTGGTTCTAGCGTCCAGGAAACGCAGTATTTT. The whole variable domain, remainder taken from reference TRBV12-5 and TRBJ2-3, is DARVTQTPRHKVTEMGQEVTMRCQPILGHNTVFWYRQTMMQGLELLAYFRNRAPLDDSGMPKDRFSAEMPDATLATLKIQPSEPRDSAVYFCASGSSVQETQYFGPGTRLTVL.

The chain employs TRBV18 and TRBJ1-1; D possibly corresponds to TRBD1 (6 bases). Trimming shortened V by 1 base and J by 8 bases, and 17 bases separated the two germline ends. CDR1 is KGHSH, CDR2 LQKENI, per germline. This CDR3 has 15 amino acids. This chain's CDR3 is CASSPQPDSETEAFF. Written as DNA, the CDR3 is TGTGCCAGCTCACCACAGCCGGACAGCGAGACAGAAGCTTTCTTT.

This rearrangement joins TRBV9 to TRBJ1-2, with a possible D match to TRBD1 (6 bases). The CDR3 contains 15 residues. Trimming took 0 bases from V and 7 from J, leaving 16 bases between them. The germline V gene encodes CDR1 SGDLS and CDR2 YYNGEE. The CDR3 sequence is CASSVEGAGVGGYTF. CDR3 DNA: TGTGCCAGCAGCGTAGAAGGGGCAGGGGTAGGTGGCTACACCTTC.

V gene TRBV7-8 combines with J gene TRBJ1-5, with a tentative D call TRBD1 (6 bases). The CDR3 has 17 residues. Germline lookup yields CDR1 SGHVS and CDR2 FQNEAQ. Trimming stripped 4 bases from V and 5 bases from J, with 21 bases between. The CDR3 protein is CASSSAIVQGTHQPQHF. DNA of the CDR3: TGTGCCAGCAGCTCGGCAATAGTCCAGGGGACGCATCAGCCCCAGCATTTT.

The genes are TRBV12-3 or TRBV12-4 and TRBJ2-7; no definite D call. The CDR3 sequence is 13 residues long. Trimming took 5 bases from V and 2 from J, leaving 10 bases between them. The CDR3 reads CASSRMRTYEQYF. The CDR3 nucleotides are TGTGCCAGCAGTAGAATGAGAACCTACGAGCAGTACTTC.

The chain is built from TRBV5-1 and TRBJ1-1; possibly TRBD1 for D (5 bases). Germline lookup yields CDR1 SGHRS and CDR2 YFSETQ. V was pared by 4 bases and J by 5 bases, with 18 bases between. This CDR3 spans 15 amino acids. CDR3 coding DNA: TGCGCCAGCAGCCCCGGGGAGTGGGGGGGTACTGAAGCTTTCTTT. Its protein is CASSPGEWGGTEAFF.

The V and J genes are TRBV4-1 and TRBJ2-3; a possible D gene is TRBD2 (6 bases). Germline CDR1 MGHRA, CDR2 YSYEKL. V lost 0 bases and J lost 2, with 15 bases in between. The CDR3 runs 17 residues. The CDR3 coding sequence is TGCGCCAGCAGCCAAGATTACGAGCGGGCCATCACAGATACGCAGTATTTT. Translated: CASSQDYERAITDTQYF.